The rows below give T cell receptor beta chains drawn from one sample of a study of blood T cell repertoires in COVID-19. Libraries were prepared by immunoSEQ multiplex PCR; TCRdb keeps only in-frame clonotypes and omits some of them. The repertoire consists of 85,000 to 120,000 clones, with 84% occurring once and the leading ten covering 7.5% to 10%. The source material was peripheral blood. These receptor sequences come from a man in his forties with active or convalescent COVID-19. The CDR3 runs from the conserved cysteine through the conserved F or W. D genes are given only for firm matches. Not every row has a clone size; where given, it reads once, few, many or a size class.

d_call	j_call	clone_size	v_call	cdr3_nt	cdr3_aa
.	TRBJ2-7	once	TRBV5-6	TGTGCCAGCAGCTTTAGTATGAGGGCCGGGGAGCAGTACTTC	CASSFSMRAGEQYF
TRBD1	TRBJ1-1	.	TRBV11-1	TGTGCCAGCAGCCGGGGACAGGGGAACACTGAAGCTTTCTTT	CASSRGQGNTEAFF
TRBD2	TRBJ2-1	.	TRBV14	TGTGCCAGCAGCCAAGGATGGGCGGGGGGCCTCAATGAGCAGTTCTTC	CASSQGWAGGLNEQFF
TRBD2	TRBJ2-1	.	TRBV6-5	TGTGCCAGCAGGACCCTGACTAGCGGATACAATGAGCAGTTCTTC	CASRTLTSGYNEQFF
TRBD1	TRBJ1-1	.	TRBV6-5	TGTGCCAGCAGTCCTACAGGGGGAAGGACTGAAGCTTTCTTT	CASSPTGGRTEAFF
TRBD1	TRBJ1-1	.	TRBV20-1	TGCAGTGCTAGTGGAATCGCATCCGGGACAGAGTGGATTGGAGCTTTCTTT	CSASGIASGTEWIGAFF
TRBD2	TRBJ2-1	.	TRBV6-6	TGTGCCAGCAGGCAGTCCCTAGCGGGGGGGACCAATGAGCAGTTCTTC	CASRQSLAGGTNEQFF
TRBD2	TRBJ2-5	.	TRBV5-4	TGTGCCAGCAGCTTGATAGCGGGGCGCCGAGAGACCCAGTACTTC	CASSLIAGRRETQYF
TRBD2	TRBJ2-5	.	TRBV7-9	TGTGCCAGCAGCTTACTAGCGGGGGGCCAAGAGACCCAGTACTTC	CASSLLAGGQETQYF
.	TRBJ2-1	.	TRBV21-1	TGTGCCAGCAGCAAACAGCGACAGGGGATAGCGAATGAGCAGTTCTTC	CASSKQRQGIANEQFF
TRBD1	TRBJ1-5	.	TRBV2	TGTGCCAGCAGTTCGAGACAGGGTAGCAATCAGCCCCAGCATTTT	CASSSRQGSNQPQHF
.	TRBJ2-2	.	TRBV9	TGTGCCAGCAAAGCGGGCGTACTGGCGAACACCGGGGAGCTGTTTTTT	CASKAGVLANTGELFF
TRBD2	TRBJ2-3	.	TRBV4-1	TGCGCCAGCAGCTCCTTGGGGGGGAGAGAGACAGATACGCAGTATTTT	CASSSLGGRETDTQYF
.	TRBJ1-5	.	TRBV2	TGTGCCAGCCGCTGGAGTGGCAATCAGCCCCAGCATTTT	CASRWSGNQPQHF
TRBD1	TRBJ2-7	.	TRBV24-1	TGTGCCACCCCCGGGACAGCATACGAGCAGTACTTC	CATPGTAYEQYF
TRBD2	TRBJ2-1	.	TRBV19	TGTGCCAGTAGTATCGGGGGGGGCTACAATGAGCAGTTCTTC	CASSIGGGYNEQFF
.	TRBJ2-1	.	TRBV5-1	TGCGCCAGCCGACCGACAGCGACAAATGAGCAGTTCTTC	CASRPTATNEQFF
TRBD2	TRBJ2-3	.	TRBV7-2	TGTGCCAGCAGCACTAGCGGGGCGCACACAGATACGCAGTATTTT	CASSTSGAHTDTQYF
TRBD2	TRBJ2-2	once	TRBV5-1	TGCGCCAGCAGCTTCTGGACTAGCGACGCTAGCGGGGAGCTGTTTTTT	CASSFWTSDASGELFF
.	TRBJ2-7	.	TRBV18	TGTGCCAGCTCACCACCGCGTGGAGTCAGCACCTACGAGCAGTACTTC	CASSPPRGVSTYEQYF
TRBD2	TRBJ2-2	.	TRBV7-9	TGTGCCAGCAGCTTATCCCCTAGCGGGGGGGTTCACGGGGAGCTGTTTTTT	CASSLSPSGGVHGELFF
TRBD1	TRBJ2-5	.	TRBV3-1/TRBV3-2	TGTGCCAGCGGGGACAGGGGGCGTCAAGAGACCCAGTACTTC	CASGDRGRQETQYF
TRBD1	TRBJ2-7	.	TRBV6-2/TRBV6-3	TGTGCCAGCAGTTATACGTTGAGGACAGGTAAACGGTACGAGCAGTACTTC	CASSYTLRTGKRYEQYF
.	TRBJ1-1	.	TRBV11-2	TGTGCCAGCAGCCTCCTAGACAGGTTTCCTTTGAACACTGAAGCTTTCTTT	CASSLLDRFPLNTEAFF
.	TRBJ1-5	.	TRBV19	TGTGCCAGTAGCCACGGGGAGGGAAATCAGCCCCAGCATTTT	CASSHGEGNQPQHF
.	TRBJ1-2	once	TRBV25-1	TGTGCCAGCAGTGATGCCAACAATAACTATGGCTACACCTTC	CASSDANNNYGYTF
.	TRBJ2-2	few	TRBV6-4	TGTGCCAGCAGCCCGAGTCCGGGCACCGGGGAGCTGTTTTTT	CASSPSPGTGELFF
TRBD1	TRBJ1-1	.	TRBV4-1	TGCGCCAGCAGCCAAACCAGGGGGCTTCAGAACACTGAAGCTTTCTTT	CASSQTRGLQNTEAFF
.	TRBJ1-5	.	TRBV5-3	TGTGCCAGAAGCCCGCCCAGGGGAGGGAGCAATCAGCCCCAGCATTTT	CARSPPRGGSNQPQHF
TRBD2	TRBJ2-6	.	TRBV9	TGTGCCAGCAGCATGGGAGGGTTCGGGGCCAACGTCCTGACTTTC	CASSMGGFGANVLTF
TRBD1	TRBJ2-2	.	TRBV25-1	TGTGCCAGCAGTGACGGCCAGGGGGCTGGGGCCGGGGAGCTGTTTTTT	CASSDGQGAGAGELFF
TRBD2	TRBJ2-7	.	TRBV2	TGTGCCAGCAGTGAAGTTATGGCGGGGGGCTACGAGCAGTACTTC	CASSEVMAGGYEQYF
TRBD1	TRBJ2-7	.	TRBV3-1/TRBV3-2	TGTGCCAGCAGCCAGGTCAGACAGGGGTACGAGCAGTACTTC	CASSQVRQGYEQYF
TRBD1	TRBJ1-6	.	TRBV10-3	TGTGCCATCAGTAGGGACAGGGGGCGTTCACCCCTCCACTTT	CAISRDRGRSPLHF
TRBD2	TRBJ2-5	.	TRBV12-5	TGTGCTAGTGGTTTGGTCGGACTAGCGGGAGAGACCCAGTACTTC	CASGLVGLAGETQYF
TRBD1	TRBJ1-5	.	TRBV5-1	TGCGCCAGCAGCTTGTCTACAGGGGATAATCAGCCCCAGCATTTT	CASSLSTGDNQPQHF
TRBD1	TRBJ1-4	.	TRBV14	TGTGCCAGCAGCCCCCGAACAGGGGGTGAAAAACTGTTTTTT	CASSPRTGGEKLFF
.	TRBJ1-1	.	TRBV7-9	TGTGCCAGCAGCCCCGCGGGGGGAGTTGACACTGAAGCTTTCTTT	CASSPAGGVDTEAFF
.	TRBJ1-1	.	TRBV12-5	TGTGCTAGTGGTTTGAGCCCCTACACTGAAGCTTTCTTT	CASGLSPYTEAFF
TRBD1	TRBJ2-7	.	TRBV6-5	TGTGCCAGCAGTTTCGAGGGGGCGCAATACGAGCAGTACTTC	CASSFEGAQYEQYF
.	TRBJ1-5	.	TRBV30	TGTGCCTGGAGTCTCGAGGAGTGGCAGCCCCAGCATTTT	CAWSLEEWQPQHF
TRBD2	TRBJ2-3	.	TRBV4-1	TGCGCCAGCAGCGCCAGCGGGGGGGGAGATACGCAGTATTTT	CASSASGGGDTQYF
.	TRBJ1-1	.	TRBV2	TGTGCCAGCACCGGTCCCCCGGGGAACACTGAAGCTTTCTTT	CASTGPPGNTEAFF
.	TRBJ2-3	.	TRBV5-1	TGCGCCAGCAGCCCGAGTTCCCGGGAAGATACGCAGTATTTT	CASSPSSREDTQYF
TRBD1	TRBJ2-7	.	TRBV7-8	TGTGCCAGCAGCTCACAGGGGGCTTCCTACGAGCAGTACTTC	CASSSQGASYEQYF
.	TRBJ2-7	.	TRBV6-2/TRBV6-3	TGTGCCAGCAGCGACTGGATAGCGGCTTCCTACGAGCAGTACTTC	CASSDWIAASYEQYF
TRBD1	TRBJ1-5	.	TRBV6-5	TGTGCCAGCCGGGACAGGGGGCGGAATCAGCCCCAGCATTTT	CASRDRGRNQPQHF
TRBD1	TRBJ1-1	.	TRBV9	TGTGCCAGCAGCCCCTACACGACAGCTCAGGGGGGACTGAACACTGAAGCTTTCTTT	CASSPYTTAQGGLNTEAFF
.	TRBJ2-7	.	TRBV14	TGTGCCAGCAGCCAAGATACAGAACGTGCACTCTACGAGCAGTACTTC	CASSQDTERALYEQYF
.	TRBJ1-4	.	TRBV25-1	TGTGCCAGCAGTGGTGGTGGGGCTACTAATGAAAAACTGTTTTTT	CASSGGGATNEKLFF
.	TRBJ1-6	.	TRBV5-1	TGCGCCAGCAGCTTGGACGCAGGATCACCCCTCCACTTT	CASSLDAGSPLHF
.	TRBJ2-7	once	TRBV5-6	TGTGCCAGCAGCGCAGCATGGGGGGGCAGCGAGCAGTACTTC	CASSAAWGGSEQYF
TRBD1	TRBJ1-6	.	TRBV5-1	TGCGCCAGCAGCTTACAGGGGGCCGAATCACCCCTCCACTTT	CASSLQGAESPLHF
TRBD1	TRBJ1-1	.	TRBV10-3	TGTGCCATCAGTGGACAGGGGGCTATTGAAGCTTTCTTT	CAISGQGAIEAFF
.	TRBJ2-7	.	TRBV5-4	TGTGCCAGCAGCTTGGAGGTTGGGGCTTACGAGCAGTACTTC	CASSLEVGAYEQYF
TRBD1	TRBJ1-1	.	TRBV19	TGTGCCAGTAGTATACAGGGGGCGAACACTGAAGCTTTCTTT	CASSIQGANTEAFF
.	TRBJ1-2	.	TRBV6-5	TGTGCCAGCAGTTACTCTGTGGACACCTATGGCTACACCTTC	CASSYSVDTYGYTF